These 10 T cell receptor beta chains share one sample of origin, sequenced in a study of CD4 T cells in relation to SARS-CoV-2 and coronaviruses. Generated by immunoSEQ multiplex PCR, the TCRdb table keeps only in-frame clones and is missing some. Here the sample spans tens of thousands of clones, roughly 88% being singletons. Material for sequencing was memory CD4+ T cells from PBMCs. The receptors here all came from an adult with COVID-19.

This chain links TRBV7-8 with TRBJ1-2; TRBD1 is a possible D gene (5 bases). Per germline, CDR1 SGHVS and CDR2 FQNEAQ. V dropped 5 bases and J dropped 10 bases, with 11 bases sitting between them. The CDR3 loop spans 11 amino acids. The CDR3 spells CASSAGTYYTF. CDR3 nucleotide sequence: TGTGCCAGCAGCGCCGGGACCTACTACACCTTC.

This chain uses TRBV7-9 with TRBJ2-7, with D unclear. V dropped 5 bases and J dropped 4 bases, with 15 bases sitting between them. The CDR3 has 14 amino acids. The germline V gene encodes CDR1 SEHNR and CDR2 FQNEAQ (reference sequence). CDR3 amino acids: CASSLPDGDYEQYF. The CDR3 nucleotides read TGTGCCAGCAGCCTCCCGGACGGAGATTACGAGCAGTACTTC. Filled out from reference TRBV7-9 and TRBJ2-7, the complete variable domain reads DTGVSQNPRHKITKRGQNVTFRCDPISEHNRLYWYRQTLGQGPEFLTYFQNEAQLEKSRLLSDRFSAERPKGSFSTLEIQRTEQGDSAMYLCASSLPDGDYEQYFGPGTRLTVT.

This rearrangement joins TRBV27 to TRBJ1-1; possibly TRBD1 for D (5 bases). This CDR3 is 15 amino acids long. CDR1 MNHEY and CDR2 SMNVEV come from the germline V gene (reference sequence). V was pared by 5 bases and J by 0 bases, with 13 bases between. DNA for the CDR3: TGTGCCAGCAGTCTCAGTCGGGGGATGAACACTGAAGCTTTCTTT. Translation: CASSLSRGMNTEAFF.

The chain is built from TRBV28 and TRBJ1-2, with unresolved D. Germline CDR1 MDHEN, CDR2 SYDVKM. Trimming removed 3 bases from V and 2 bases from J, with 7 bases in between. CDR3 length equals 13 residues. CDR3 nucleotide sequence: TGTGCCAGCAGTTTCTTCGGGAACTATGGCTACACCTTC. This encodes CASSFFGNYGYTF.

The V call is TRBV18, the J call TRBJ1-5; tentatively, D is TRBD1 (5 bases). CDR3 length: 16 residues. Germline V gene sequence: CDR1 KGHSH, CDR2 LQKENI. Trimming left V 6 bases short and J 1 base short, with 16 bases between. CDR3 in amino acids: CASSSRAQGSNQPQHF. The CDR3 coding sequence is TGTGCCAGCTCGTCCCGGGCCCAGGGAAGCAATCAGCCCCAGCATTTT.

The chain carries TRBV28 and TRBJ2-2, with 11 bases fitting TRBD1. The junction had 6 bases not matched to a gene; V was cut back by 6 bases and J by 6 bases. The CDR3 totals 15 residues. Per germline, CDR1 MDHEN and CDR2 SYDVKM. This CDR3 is CASSLGQGEAGELFF. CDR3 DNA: TGTGCCAGCAGCTTGGGACAGGGGGAGGCCGGGGAGCTGTTTTTT.

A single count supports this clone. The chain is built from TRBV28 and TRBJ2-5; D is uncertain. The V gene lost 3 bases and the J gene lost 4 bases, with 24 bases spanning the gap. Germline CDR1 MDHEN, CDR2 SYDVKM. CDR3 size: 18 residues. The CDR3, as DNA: TGTGCCAGCAGTTTGCTCCCCCCCCTGAGGCAGGTAGGAGAGACCCAGTACTTC. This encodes CASSLLPPLRQVGETQYF. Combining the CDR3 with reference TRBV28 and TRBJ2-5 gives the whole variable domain DVKVTQSSRYLVKRTGEKVFLECVQDMDHENMFWYRQDPGLGLRLIYFSYDVKMKEKGDIPEGYSVSREKKERFSLILESASTNQTSMYLCASSLLPPLRQVGETQYFGPGTRLLVL.

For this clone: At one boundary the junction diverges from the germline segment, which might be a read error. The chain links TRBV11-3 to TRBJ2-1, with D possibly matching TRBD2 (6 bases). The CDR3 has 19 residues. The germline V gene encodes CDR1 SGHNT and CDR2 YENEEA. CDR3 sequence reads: CASSLDFPVAGRFYNEQFF. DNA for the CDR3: TGTGCCAGCAGCCTAGACTTCCCGGTGGCGGGACGGTTCTACAATGAGCAGTTCTTC. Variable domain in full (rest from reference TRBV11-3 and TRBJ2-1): EAGVVQSPRYKIIEKKQPVAFWCNPISGHNTLYWYLQNLGQGPELLIRYENEEAVDDSQLPKDRFSAERLKGVDSTLKIQPAELGDSAVYLCASSLDFPVAGRFYNEQFFGPGTRLTVL.

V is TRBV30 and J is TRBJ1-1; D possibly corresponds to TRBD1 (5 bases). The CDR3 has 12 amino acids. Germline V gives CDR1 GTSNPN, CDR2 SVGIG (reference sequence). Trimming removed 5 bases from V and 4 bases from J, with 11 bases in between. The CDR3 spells CAWGGPLTEAFF. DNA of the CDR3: TGTGCCTGGGGGGGACCGCTCACTGAAGCTTTCTTT. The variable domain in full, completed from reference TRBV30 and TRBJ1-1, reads SQTIHQWPATLVQPVGSPLSLECTVEGTSNPNLYWYRQAAGRGLQLLFYSVGIGQISSEVPQNLSASRPQDRQFILSSKKLLLSDSGFYLCAWGGPLTEAFFGQGTRLTVV.

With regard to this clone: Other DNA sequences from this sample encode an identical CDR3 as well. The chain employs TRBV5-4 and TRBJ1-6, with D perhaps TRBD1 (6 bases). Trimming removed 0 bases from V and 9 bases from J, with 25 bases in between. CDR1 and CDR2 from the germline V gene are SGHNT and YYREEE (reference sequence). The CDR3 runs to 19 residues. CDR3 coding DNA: TGTGCCAGCAGCTTGGATCCCCCACGTCGGGGGCGGAAGGGTTCACCCCTCCACTTT. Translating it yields CASSLDPPRRGRKGSPLHF.